This paragraph covers one TCR beta chain sequence. This entry belongs to a study of blood T cell repertoires in COVID-19. Background on the study: Acute and convalescent COVID-19 specimens originated in the United States, Italy and Spain. PBMCs, B-cell-depleted T cells, or T cells were the source of the cDNA or gDNA that made up the material.

V gave up 6 bases and J gave up 4 bases, with 8 bases separating them. This CDR3 comprises 12 residues. Germline loops: CDR1 SNHLY, CDR2 FYNNEI. Authors' processing steps: Estimated nucleated cell counts came from reference gene primer amplification. This table comes from immunoSEQ multiplex PCR, and its TCRdb copy is limited to in-frame clones, with some not included. That table is the source of V, J and clone size, and D and trimming were worked out from the DNA. In the table there are about 30,000 clones, roughly 87% of which are singletons. This chain uses TRBV2 with TRBJ2-3; D call uncertain. The sample taken for sequencing was peripheral blood. The clonotype originates from a man between 60 and 75 years old with active COVID-19. As DNA, the CDR3 is TGTGCCAGCAGCGCTATGGCAGATACGCAGTATTTT. Translating gives CASSAMADTQYF.